This T cell receptor beta chain comes out of a study of blood T cell repertoires in COVID-19. V was shortened by 2 bases and J by 5 bases, with 7 bases between the two germline ends. Germline CDR1 LGHNT, CDR2 FRNRAP. The CDR3 runs 13 residues. Data came from immunoSEQ multiplex PCR; TCRdb stores just in-frame clones and leaves some out. This table holds about 370,000 clones, around 87% found once. The sequence derives from a woman in her twenties or thirties with COVID-19, enrolled during active disease. The J gene is TRBJ2-1, the V gene TRBV12-5; D not certain. Sample: peripheral blood. The CDR3 sequence is CASGLPPNNEQFF. CDR3 nucleotides: TGTGCTAGTGGTTTGCCCCCTAACAATGAGCAGTTCTTC.